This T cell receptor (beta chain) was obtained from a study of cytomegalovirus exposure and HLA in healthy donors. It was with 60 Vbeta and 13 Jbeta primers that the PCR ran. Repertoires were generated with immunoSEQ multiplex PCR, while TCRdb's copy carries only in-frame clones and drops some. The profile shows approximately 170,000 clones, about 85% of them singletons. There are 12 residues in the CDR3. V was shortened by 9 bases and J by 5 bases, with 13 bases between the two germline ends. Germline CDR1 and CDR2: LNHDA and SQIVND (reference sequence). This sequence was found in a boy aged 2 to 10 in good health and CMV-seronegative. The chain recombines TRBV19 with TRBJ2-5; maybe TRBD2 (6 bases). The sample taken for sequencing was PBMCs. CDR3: CASGGGTETQYF. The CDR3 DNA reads TGTGCCAGCGGCGGCGGGACCGAGACCCAGTACTTC.